The 18 T cell receptor beta chains given below trace back to one sample, sequenced in a study of T cells after yellow fever vaccination. TCRdb reanalysed the 5' RACE reads using MiXCR and keeps one entry per CDR3 protein. This table has approximately 450,000 distinct CDR3 sequences, roughly 20% appearing once. The sequencing here drew on PBMCs, taken before the yellow fever booster vaccination. All receptors come from a man aged 18 to 29 who received the YFV17D yellow fever vaccine.

The chain has TRBV6-5 and TRBJ1-5; tentatively, D is TRBD1 (6 bases). Per the germline V gene, CDR1 is MNHEY and CDR2 is SVGAGI. The CDR3 runs to 14 residues. The V end was cut by 0 bases, the J end by 5 bases, with 8 bases between. CDR3 loop: CASSYSNRDQPQHF. The CDR3 coding sequence is TGTGCCAGCAGTTACTCGAACAGGGATCAGCCCCAGCATTTT.

The chain couples TRBV7-6 to TRBJ2-3; perhaps TRBD1 as D (5 bases). This CDR3 has 16 amino acids. Germline CDR1 SGHVS, CDR2 FNYEAQ. V lost 1 base and J 1 base, leaving 12 bases between the germline ends. CDR3 sequence: CASSLVGADGTDTQYF. DNA for the CDR3: TGTGCCAGCAGCTTAGTTGGGGCCGATGGCACAGATACGCAGTATTTT. The variable domain in full, completed from reference TRBV7-6 and TRBJ2-3, reads GAGVSQSPRYKVTKRGQDVALRCDPISGHVSLYWYRQALGQGPEFLTYFNYEAQQDKSGLPNDRFSAERPEGSISTLTIQRTEQRDSAMYRCASSLVGADGTDTQYFGPGTRLTVL.

This clonotype was detected only a few times. The V call is TRBV7-2, the J call TRBJ2-1; TRBD2 aligns across 12 bases. The CDR3 is 15 residues long. Trimming took 5 bases from V and 9 from J; bases not matched to a gene: 8. Germline CDR1 is SGHTA and CDR2 is FQGNSA. CDR3 DNA sequence: TGTGCCAGCAGCCCAGGTCTAGCGGGGGGGCTTGAGCAGTTCTTC. Translation gives CASSPGLAGGLEQFF. The entire variable domain, with the rest obtained from reference TRBV7-2 and TRBJ2-1, is as follows: GAGVSQSPSNKVTEKGKDVELRCDPISGHTALYWYRQSLGQGLEFLIYFQGNSAPDKSGLPSDRFSAERTGGSVSTLTIQRTQQEDSAVYLCASSPGLAGGLEQFFGPGTRLTVL.

A few counts support this clonotype. The V and J genes are TRBV5-1 and TRBJ1-2; D unresolved. Germline loops: CDR1 SGHRS, CDR2 YFSETQ. Trimming cost V 0 bases and J 1 base, with 7 bases left between them. This CDR3 is 14 amino acids long. CDR3 DNA: TGCGCCAGCAGCTTGGACAGTTTTAACTATGGCTACACCTTC. This encodes CASSLDSFNYGYTF. Full variable domain (rest looked up from reference TRBV5-1 and TRBJ1-2): KAGVTQTPRYLIKTRGQQVTLSCSPISGHRSVSWYQQTPGQGLQFLFEYFSETQRNKGNFPGRFSGRQFSNSRSEMNVSTLELGDSALYLCASSLDSFNYGYTFGSGTRLTVV.

This clonotype turned up a few times. The rearrangement joins TRBV5-6 to TRBJ1-6; no reliable D call. V dropped 2 bases and J dropped 7 bases, with 16 bases sitting between them. Germline CDR1 reads SGHDT; CDR2 reads YYEEEE. There are 16 residues in the CDR3. For the CDR3, the DNA is TGTGCCAGCAGCTTCCTCTACCGGGCCCAGAATTCACCCCTCCACTTT. Translated: CASSFLYRAQNSPLHF.

There are a few counts of this clonotype. The rearrangement joins TRBV4-2 to TRBJ2-3; maybe TRBD2 (6 bases). Trimming stripped 3 bases from V and 2 bases from J, with 12 bases between. Per germline, CDR1 LGHNA and CDR2 YNFKEQ. The CDR3 loop spans 15 amino acids. CDR3 in amino acids: CASSHGRQDTDTQYF. CDR3 coding DNA: TGTGCCAGCAGCCACGGGAGACAAGACACAGATACGCAGTATTTT.

This chain links TRBV20-1 with TRBJ1-1, with D uncertain. CDR1 and CDR2 (germline): DFQATT, SNEGSKA (reference sequence). V lost 0 bases to trimming and J lost 0 bases, with 20 bases between them. The CDR3 is 18 amino acids. CDR3 in amino acids: CSARDRGTGHGMNTEAFF. The CDR3 region has the DNA TGCAGTGCTAGAGACCGGGGAACCGGTCATGGCATGAACACTGAAGCTTTCTTT.

This clonotype turned up a few times. V gene TRBV2 combines with J gene TRBJ2-2, with D unclear. The CDR3 runs to 16 residues. Looked up from germline, CDR1 is SNHLY and CDR2 is FYNNEI. V was trimmed by 2 bases and J by 8 bases, leaving 18 bases between them. CDR3 coding DNA: TGTGCCAGCAGTGAATGGGTCCCCGGCGCTGGGGGGGAGCTGTTTTTT. Translating gives CASSEWVPGAGGELFF.

This clonotype was counted many times. V gene TRBV7-2 combines with J gene TRBJ1-1; unclear D gene. CDR3 length equals 14 residues. The V gene's germline CDR1 is SGHTA and CDR2 FQGNSA. Deletions cut 5 bases from V and 5 bases from J, with 15 bases between. The CDR3 DNA sequence: TGTGCCAGCAGCGCTAAGCGGGGAGAGACTGAAGCTTTCTTT. Amino acid sequence: CASSAKRGETEAFF.

The chain carries TRBV7-2 and TRBJ1-2; D perhaps matches TRBD1 (6 bases). V was pared by 5 bases and J by 2 bases, with 18 bases between. The CDR3 contains 16 residues. CDR1 is SGHTA and CDR2 is FQGNSA in the germline V gene. CDR3 sequence: CASSRRLGGGNYGYTF. For the CDR3, the DNA is TGTGCCAGCAGCCGGAGGCTAGGAGGGGGGAACTATGGCTACACCTTC.

This rearrangement joins TRBV20-1 to TRBJ2-3; TRBD2 matches 11 bases. The junction had 2 bases not matched to a gene; V was cut back by 5 bases and J by 4 bases. The CDR3 is 13 residues long. Germline values: CDR1 DFQATT, CDR2 SNEGSKA (reference sequence). CDR3: CSAPGLAADTQYF. CDR3 nucleotide sequence: TGCAGTGCTCCGGGACTAGCGGCAGATACGCAGTATTTT.

This clonotype occurred a few times. The chain couples TRBV7-2 to TRBJ2-1, with D uncertain. The V end lost 2 bases, the J end lost 5 bases, and 7 bases lay between the germline ends. This CDR3 has 13 amino acids. Germline lookup yields CDR1 SGHTA and CDR2 FQGNSA. The CDR3 spells CASSLTVDNEQFF. The CDR3 DNA follows: TGTGCCAGCAGCTTAACAGTGGACAATGAGCAGTTCTTC.

A few counts support this clonotype. This rearrangement joins TRBV18 to TRBJ2-6; D call uncertain. This CDR3 contains 15 residues. In germline, CDR1 is KGHSH, CDR2 LQKENI. The V end was cut by 4 bases, the J end by 0 bases, with 7 bases between. The CDR3 sequence is CASSLGASGANVLTF. The CDR3 DNA sequence: TGTGCCAGCTCACTGGGCGCCTCTGGGGCCAACGTCCTGACTTTC.

This clonotype has just a few counts. The V gene is TRBV15, the J gene TRBJ1-2, with 8 bases that match TRBD1. CDR1 and CDR2 from the germline V gene are LNHNV and YYDKDF (reference sequence). Unmatched junction bases numbered 13, after V lost 0 bases and J lost 4 bases. The CDR3 extends over 18 amino acids. The CDR3 sequence is CATSRDRTGGIGRYGYTF. DNA of the CDR3: TGTGCCACCAGCAGAGATCGTACAGGGGGAATCGGGCGCTATGGCTACACCTTC.

The chain is built from TRBV6-2 or TRBV6-3 and TRBJ2-1; 7 bases match TRBD2. Looked up from germline, CDR1 is MNHEY and CDR2 is SVGEGT. The length of the CDR3 is 12 residues. V dropped 6 bases and J dropped 9; count of bases not matched to a gene: 5. This CDR3 is CASRRLASEQFF. DNA of the CDR3: TGTGCCAGCAGGCGACTAGCCAGTGAGCAGTTCTTC.

The table lists this clonotype with a few counts. This chain joins TRBV7-9 and TRBJ2-3; 9 bases fit TRBD2. Losses at the gene ends were 4 bases for V and 3 bases for J; bases not matched to a gene: 11. The germline V gene has CDR1 SEHNR and CDR2 FQNEAQ (reference sequence). The CDR3 runs to 17 residues. The CDR3 DNA sequence: TGTGCCAGCAGCTACGGGGCGAGGCTAGCGGGGACAGATACGCAGTATTTT. As protein: CASSYGARLAGTDTQYF.

In this sample, this clonotype turned up a few times. The rearrangement links TRBV2 to TRBJ2-5; 9 nucleotides align to TRBD2. This CDR3 is built from 17 residues. CDR1 and CDR2 from the germline V gene are SNHLY and FYNNEI. V shed 1 base, J shed 2 bases, and the junction held 8 bases outside the gene matches. As DNA, the CDR3 is TGTGCCAGCAGTGAAGATGGTAGCGGGGGCTCTCAAGAGACCCAGTACTTC. Amino acids: CASSEDGSGGSQETQYF.

The chain joins TRBV7-6 to TRBJ2-3; possible D gene TRBD2, 6 bases. V was cut by 0 bases and J by 2 bases, with 15 bases left in between. This CDR3 contains 17 residues. CDR1 SGHVS and CDR2 FNYEAQ come from the germline V gene. CDR3 bases: TGTGCCAGCAGCTTAGCGTGGGGGGAGACCAACACAGATACGCAGTATTTT. Protein product: CASSLAWGETNTDTQYF.